The clone carrying this T cell receptor beta chain was observed a handful of times. The sample belongs to a study of early T cells in non-severe SARS-CoV-2 infection. Unique molecular identifiers were attached to individual cDNA molecules. TCRdb fed the 5' RACE reads into MiXCR, producing one record per CDR3 protein. The sample consists of roughly 80,000 distinct CDR3 sequences, approximately 16% of them appearing once. From germline, CDR1 is SQVTM and CDR2 ANQGSEA. This CDR3 has 14 amino acids. V shed 1 base and J 5 bases; nucleotides not matched to a gene: 3. The chain recombines TRBV29-1 with TRBJ2-5; 11 bases match TRBD1. The TCR was taken from an adult who was a healthcare worker with PCR-confirmed SARS-CoV-2 infection or an uninfected control (not recorded which). Sample: whole blood. DNA of the CDR3: TGCAGCGTTGAAGCCGGGACAGGGGGGGAGACCCAGTACTTC. It translates to CSVEAGTGGETQYF.